This TCR beta chain originates from a study of cytomegalovirus exposure and HLA in healthy donors. Broader study findings: It is likely that the observed cluster of highly shared sequence variants was a sequencing artifact. Evidence from a later analysis indicated that most CMV-associated TCR beta chains looked HLA-restricted. A prior analysis recorded that most TCR beta V segments were productive about 90% or about 30% of the time.

This PCR relied on a set of 60 Vbeta primers and 13 Jbeta primers. Generated by immunoSEQ multiplex PCR, the TCRdb table keeps only in-frame clones and is missing some. Among 150,000 or so clones listed, around 78% were seen once. This clone has ten or more counts. Its antigen is unidentified. The V gene lost 1 base and the J gene lost 7 bases, with 10 bases spanning the gap. The CDR3 extends over 13 amino acids. Germline V gene lookup returns CDR1 SGHDN and CDR2 FVKESK. The V call is TRBV14, the J call TRBJ1-2; D not certain. Sample: PBMCs. This sequence was found in a woman aged 40 to 50 in good health and CMV-seronegative. This CDR3 is CASSQASGGGYTF. The CDR3 bases are TGTGCCAGCAGCCAAGCGAGTGGAGGTGGCTACACCTTC.